This TCR beta chain emerged from a study of blood T cell repertoires in COVID-19. Generated by immunoSEQ multiplex PCR, the TCRdb table keeps only in-frame clones and is missing some. The profile shows fewer than 120,000 clones, about 70% of them singletons. The germline gives CDR1 SGHRS, CDR2 YFSETQ. The CDR3 length is 14 residues. V shed 3 bases, J shed 7 bases, and the junction held 5 bases outside the gene matches. The source of this sequence is a woman in her sixties with acute or convalescent COVID-19. Sequencing was carried out using peripheral blood. The chain has TRBV5-1 and TRBJ2-4; 9 bases are shared with TRBD2. In DNA, the CDR3 is TGCGCCAGCAGCTCGGGACTAGCTGGTAACATTCAGTACTTC. This codes for CASSSGLAGNIQYF. Full variable domain (outside the CDR3, taken from reference TRBV5-1 and TRBJ2-4): KAGVTQTPRYLIKTRGQQVTLSCSPISGHRSVSWYQQTPGQGLQFLFEYFSETQRNKGNFPGRFSGRQFSNSRSEMNVSTLELGDSALYLCASSSGLAGNIQYFGAGTRLSVL.